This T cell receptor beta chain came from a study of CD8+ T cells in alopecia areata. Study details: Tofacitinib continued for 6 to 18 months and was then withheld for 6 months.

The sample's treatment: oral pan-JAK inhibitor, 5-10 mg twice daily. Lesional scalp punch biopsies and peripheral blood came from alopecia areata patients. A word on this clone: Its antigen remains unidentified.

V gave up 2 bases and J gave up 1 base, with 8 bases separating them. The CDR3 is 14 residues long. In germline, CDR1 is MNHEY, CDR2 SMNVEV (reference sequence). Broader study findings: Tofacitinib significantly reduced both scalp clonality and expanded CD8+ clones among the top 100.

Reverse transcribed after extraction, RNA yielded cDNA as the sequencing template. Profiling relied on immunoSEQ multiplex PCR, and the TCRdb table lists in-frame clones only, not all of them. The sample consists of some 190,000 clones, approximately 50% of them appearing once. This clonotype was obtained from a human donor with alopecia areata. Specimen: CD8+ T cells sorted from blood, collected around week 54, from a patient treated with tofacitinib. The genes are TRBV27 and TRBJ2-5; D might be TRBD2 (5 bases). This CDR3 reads CASSLRGSQETQYF. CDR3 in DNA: TGTGCCAGCAGTTTACGAGGGAGCCAAGAGACCCAGTACTTC.